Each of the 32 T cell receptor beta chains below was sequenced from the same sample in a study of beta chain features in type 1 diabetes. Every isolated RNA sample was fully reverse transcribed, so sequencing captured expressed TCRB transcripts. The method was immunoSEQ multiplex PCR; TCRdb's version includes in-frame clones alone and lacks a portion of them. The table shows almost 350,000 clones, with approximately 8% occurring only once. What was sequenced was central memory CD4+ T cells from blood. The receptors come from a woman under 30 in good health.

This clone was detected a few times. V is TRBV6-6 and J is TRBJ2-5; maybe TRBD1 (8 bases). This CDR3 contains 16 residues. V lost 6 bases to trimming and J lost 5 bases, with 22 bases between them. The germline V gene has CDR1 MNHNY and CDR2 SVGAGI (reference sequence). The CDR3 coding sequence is TGTGCCAGCAGCTGGACAGGGAGGGGGGCACCTGAGACCCAGTACTTC. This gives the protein CASSWTGRGAPETQYF.

The CDR3 coding sequence is TGTGCCAGCAGCCCTGGACTAGCGGGAAGAAGAGAGACCCAGTACTTC. It translates to CASSPGLAGRRETQYF. The V and J genes are TRBV11-2 and TRBJ2-5, with 12 bases that match TRBD2. CDR3 length equals 16 residues. CDR1 and CDR2 (germline): SGHAT, FQNNGV. J gave up 4 bases and V 5 bases, and 8 bases lay outside the gene matches.

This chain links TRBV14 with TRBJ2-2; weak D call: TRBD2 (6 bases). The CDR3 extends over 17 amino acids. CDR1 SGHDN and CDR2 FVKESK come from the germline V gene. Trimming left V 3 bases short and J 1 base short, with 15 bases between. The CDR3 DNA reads TGTGCCAGCAGCCACGCCTCCGGGACTGGGAACACCGGGGAGCTGTTTTTT. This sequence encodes CASSHASGTGNTGELFF. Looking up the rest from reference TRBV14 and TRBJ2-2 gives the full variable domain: EAGVTQFPSHSVIEKGQTVTLRCDPISGHDNLYWYRRVMGKEIKFLLHFVKESKQDESGMPNNRFLAERTGGTYSTLKVQPAELEDSGVYFCASSHASGTGNTGELFFGEGSRLTVL.

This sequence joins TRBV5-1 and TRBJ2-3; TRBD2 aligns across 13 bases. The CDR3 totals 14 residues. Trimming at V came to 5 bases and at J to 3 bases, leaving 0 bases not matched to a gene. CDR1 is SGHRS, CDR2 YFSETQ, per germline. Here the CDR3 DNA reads TGCGCCAGCAGGACTAGCGGGAGGACAGATACGCAGTATTTT. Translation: CASRTSGRTDTQYF.

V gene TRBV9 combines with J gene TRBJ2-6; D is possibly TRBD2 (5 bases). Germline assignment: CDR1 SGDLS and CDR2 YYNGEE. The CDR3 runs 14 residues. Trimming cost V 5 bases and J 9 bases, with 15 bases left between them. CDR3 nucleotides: TGTGCCAGCAGTTTAGATCGGGGAAACAACGTCCTGACTTTC. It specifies CASSLDRGNNVLTF.

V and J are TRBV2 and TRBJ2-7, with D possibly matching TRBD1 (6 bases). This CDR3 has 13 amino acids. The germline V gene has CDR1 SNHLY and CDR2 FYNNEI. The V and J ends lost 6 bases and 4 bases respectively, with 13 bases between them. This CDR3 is CASSFRGDYEQYF. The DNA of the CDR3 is TGTGCCAGCAGCTTCAGGGGCGATTACGAGCAGTACTTC. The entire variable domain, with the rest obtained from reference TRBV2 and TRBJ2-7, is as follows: EPEVTQTPSHQVTQMGQEVILRCVPISNHLYFYWYRQILGQKVEFLVSFYNNEISEKSEIFDDQFSVERPDGSNFTLKIRSTKLEDSAMYFCASSFRGDYEQYFGPGTRLTVT.

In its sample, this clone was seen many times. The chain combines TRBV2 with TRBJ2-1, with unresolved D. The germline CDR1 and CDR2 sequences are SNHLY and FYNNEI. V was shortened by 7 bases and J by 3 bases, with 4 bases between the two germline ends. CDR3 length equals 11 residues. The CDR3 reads CASTYYNEQFF. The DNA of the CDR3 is TGTGCCAGCACCTACTACAATGAGCAGTTCTTC.

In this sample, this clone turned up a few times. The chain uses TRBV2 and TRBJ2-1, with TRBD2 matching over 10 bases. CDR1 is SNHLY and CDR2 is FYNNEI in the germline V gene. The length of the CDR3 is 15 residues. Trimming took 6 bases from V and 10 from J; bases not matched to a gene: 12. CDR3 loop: CASRRESGRALEQFF. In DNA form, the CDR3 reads TGTGCCAGCAGGCGGGAGAGCGGGAGGGCCCTCGAGCAGTTCTTC.

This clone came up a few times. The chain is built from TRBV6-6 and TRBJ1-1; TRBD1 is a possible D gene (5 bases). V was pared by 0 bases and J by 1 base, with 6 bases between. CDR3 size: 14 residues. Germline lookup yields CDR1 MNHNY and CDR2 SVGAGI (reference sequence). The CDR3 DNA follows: TGTGCCAGCAGTTACTCTGGGGGGAACACTGAAGCTTTCTTT. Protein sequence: CASSYSGGNTEAFF.

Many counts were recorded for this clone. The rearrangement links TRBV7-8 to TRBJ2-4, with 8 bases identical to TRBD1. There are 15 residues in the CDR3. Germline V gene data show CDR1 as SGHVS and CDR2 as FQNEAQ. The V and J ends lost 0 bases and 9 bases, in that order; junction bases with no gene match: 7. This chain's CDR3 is CASSLAMSTGGIQYF. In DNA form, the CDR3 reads TGTGCCAGCAGCTTAGCGATGTCAACAGGGGGCATTCAGTACTTC.

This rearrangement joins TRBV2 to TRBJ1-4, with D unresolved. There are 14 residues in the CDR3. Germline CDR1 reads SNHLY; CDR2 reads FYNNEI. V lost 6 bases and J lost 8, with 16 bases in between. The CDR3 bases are TGTGCCAGCAGGGCCTCCCGGGCCAACGAAAAACTGTTTTTT. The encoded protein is CASRASRANEKLFF.

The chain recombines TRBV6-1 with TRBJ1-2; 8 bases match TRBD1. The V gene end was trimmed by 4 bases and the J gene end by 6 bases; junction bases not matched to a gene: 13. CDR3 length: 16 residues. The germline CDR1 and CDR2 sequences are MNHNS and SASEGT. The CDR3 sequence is CASSVDRDYPRDGYTF. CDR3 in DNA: TGTGCCAGCAGTGTGGACAGGGACTACCCCAGGGATGGCTACACCTTC.

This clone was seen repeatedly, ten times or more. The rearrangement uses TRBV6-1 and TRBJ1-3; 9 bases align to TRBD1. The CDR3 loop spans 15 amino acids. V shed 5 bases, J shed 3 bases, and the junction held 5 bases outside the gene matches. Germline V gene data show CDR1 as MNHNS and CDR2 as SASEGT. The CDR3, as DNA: TGTGCCAGCAGTTCCGGGACAGGGCTTGGAAACACCATATATTTT. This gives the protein CASSSGTGLGNTIYF.

The CDR3 bases are TGTGCCAGCAGCTTAAGCCGGGGCACTGAAGCTTTCTTT. It yields the protein CASSLSRGTEAFF. The chain has TRBV7-6 and TRBJ1-1; D uncertain. Germline V gene lookup returns CDR1 SGHVS and CDR2 FNYEAQ. V dropped 2 bases and J dropped 4 bases, with 8 bases sitting between them. CDR3 length equals 13 residues.

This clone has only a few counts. For the CDR3, the DNA is TGCGCCAGCAGCTTGGGACTAGCGGGGAAAGAGACCCAGTACTTC. Translated, it gives CASSLGLAGKETQYF. The chain joins TRBV5-1 to TRBJ2-5, with 11 nucleotides matching TRBD2. V was clipped by 0 bases and J by 3 bases; unmatched bases: 1. Germline V gene sequence: CDR1 SGHRS, CDR2 YFSETQ. The length of the CDR3 is 15 residues.

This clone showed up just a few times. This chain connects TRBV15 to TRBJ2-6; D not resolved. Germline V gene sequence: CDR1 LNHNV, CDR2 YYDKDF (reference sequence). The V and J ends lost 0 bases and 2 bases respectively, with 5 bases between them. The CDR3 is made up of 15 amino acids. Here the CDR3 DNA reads TGTGCCACCAGCAGAGACGAAACTGGGGCCAACGTCCTGACTTTC. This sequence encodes CATSRDETGANVLTF.

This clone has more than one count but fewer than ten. CDR3 region: CASSFRGQGSSNEKLFF. The DNA for the CDR3 is TGTGCCAGCAGCTTTCGGGGACAGGGATCTTCTAATGAAAAACTGTTTTTT. The rearrangement uses TRBV7-2 and TRBJ1-4, with 9 bases fitting TRBD1. V was pared by 3 bases and J by 3 bases, with 8 bases of the junction left unmatched. This CDR3 region has 17 residues. Germline V gene lookup returns CDR1 SGHTA and CDR2 FQGNSA.

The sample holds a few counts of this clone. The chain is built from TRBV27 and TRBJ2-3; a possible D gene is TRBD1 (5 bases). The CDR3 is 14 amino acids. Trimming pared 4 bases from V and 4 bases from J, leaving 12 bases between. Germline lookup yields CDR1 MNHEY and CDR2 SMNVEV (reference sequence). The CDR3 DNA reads TGTGCCAGCAGTTCAGGGATTGTCGCAGATACGCAGTATTTT. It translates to CASSSGIVADTQYF.

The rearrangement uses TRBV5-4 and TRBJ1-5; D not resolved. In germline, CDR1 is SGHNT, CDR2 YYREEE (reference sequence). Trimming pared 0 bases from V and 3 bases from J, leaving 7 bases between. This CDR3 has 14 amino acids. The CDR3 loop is CASSLEGNNQPQHF. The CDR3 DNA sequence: TGTGCCAGCAGCTTGGAGGGAAACAATCAGCCCCAGCATTTT.

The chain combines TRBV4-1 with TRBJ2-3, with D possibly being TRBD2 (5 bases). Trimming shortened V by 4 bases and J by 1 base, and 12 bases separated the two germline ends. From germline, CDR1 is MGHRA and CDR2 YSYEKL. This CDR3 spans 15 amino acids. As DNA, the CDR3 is TGCGCCAGCAGCCCCTCTGGACTCGGCACAGATACGCAGTATTTT. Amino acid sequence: CASSPSGLGTDTQYF.

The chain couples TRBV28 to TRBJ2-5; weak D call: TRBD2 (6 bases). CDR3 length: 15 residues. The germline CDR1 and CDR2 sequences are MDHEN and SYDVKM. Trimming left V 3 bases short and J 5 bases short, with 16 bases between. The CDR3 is CASSFLTSRGETQYF. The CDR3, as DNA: TGTGCCAGCAGTTTTCTCACTAGCCGGGGGGAGACCCAGTACTTC.

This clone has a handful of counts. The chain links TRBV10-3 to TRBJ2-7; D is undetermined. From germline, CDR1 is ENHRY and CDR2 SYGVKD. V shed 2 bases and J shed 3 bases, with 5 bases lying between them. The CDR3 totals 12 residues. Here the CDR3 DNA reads TGTGCCATCAGTGAGAGACTCTACGAGCAGTACTTC. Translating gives CAISERLYEQYF.

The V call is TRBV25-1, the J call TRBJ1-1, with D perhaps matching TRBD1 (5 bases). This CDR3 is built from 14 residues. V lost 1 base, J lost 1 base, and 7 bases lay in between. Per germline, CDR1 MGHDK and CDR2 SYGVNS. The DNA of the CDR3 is TGTGCCAGCAGTGAATTGGGGGAGAACACTGAAGCTTTCTTT. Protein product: CASSELGENTEAFF. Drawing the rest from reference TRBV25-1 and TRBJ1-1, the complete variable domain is EADIYQTPRYLVIGTGKKITLECSQTMGHDKMYWYQQDPGMELHLIHYSYGVNSTEKGDLSSESTVSRIRTEHFPLTLESARPSHTSQYLCASSELGENTEAFFGQGTRLTVV.

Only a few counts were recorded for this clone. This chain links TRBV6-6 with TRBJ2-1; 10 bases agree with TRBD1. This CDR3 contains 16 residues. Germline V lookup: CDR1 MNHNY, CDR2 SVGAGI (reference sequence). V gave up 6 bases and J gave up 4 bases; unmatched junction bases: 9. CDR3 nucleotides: TGTGCCAGCAGAACCTCCGGGACAGGGGAGTACAATGAGCAGTTCTTC. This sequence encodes CASRTSGTGEYNEQFF.

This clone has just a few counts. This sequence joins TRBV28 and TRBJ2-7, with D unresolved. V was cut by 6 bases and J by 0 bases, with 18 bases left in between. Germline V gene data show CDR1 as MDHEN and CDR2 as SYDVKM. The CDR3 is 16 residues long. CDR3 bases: TGTGCCAGCAGGGATTGGGCTGGTAGAGGCTCCTACGAGCAGTACTTC. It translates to CASRDWAGRGSYEQYF.

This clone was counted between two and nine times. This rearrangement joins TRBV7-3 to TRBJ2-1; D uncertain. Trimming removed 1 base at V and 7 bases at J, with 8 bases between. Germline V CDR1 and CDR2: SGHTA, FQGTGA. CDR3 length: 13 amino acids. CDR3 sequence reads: CASSLKGLNEQFF. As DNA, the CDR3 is TGTGCCAGCAGCTTAAAAGGGTTGAATGAGCAGTTCTTC. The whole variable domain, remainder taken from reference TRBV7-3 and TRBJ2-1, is GAGVSQTPSNKVTEKGKYVELRCDPISGHTALYWYRQSLGQGPEFLIYFQGTGAADDSGLPNDRFFAVRPEGSVSTLKIQRTERGDSAVYLCASSLKGLNEQFFGPGTRLTVL.

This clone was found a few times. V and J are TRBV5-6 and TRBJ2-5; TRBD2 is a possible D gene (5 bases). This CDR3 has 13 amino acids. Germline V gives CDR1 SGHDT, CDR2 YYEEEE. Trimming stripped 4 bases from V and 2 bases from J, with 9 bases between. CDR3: CASSIWTQETQYF. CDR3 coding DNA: TGTGCCAGCAGCATCTGGACTCAAGAGACCCAGTACTTC.

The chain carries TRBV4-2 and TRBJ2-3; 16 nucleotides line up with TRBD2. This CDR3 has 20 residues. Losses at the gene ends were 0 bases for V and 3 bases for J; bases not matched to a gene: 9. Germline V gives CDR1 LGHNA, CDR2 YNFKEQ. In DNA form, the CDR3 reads TGTGCCAGCAGCCAAGATACCGGGACTAGCGGGAGGGCCACGACAGATACGCAGTATTTT. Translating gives CASSQDTGTSGRATTDTQYF.

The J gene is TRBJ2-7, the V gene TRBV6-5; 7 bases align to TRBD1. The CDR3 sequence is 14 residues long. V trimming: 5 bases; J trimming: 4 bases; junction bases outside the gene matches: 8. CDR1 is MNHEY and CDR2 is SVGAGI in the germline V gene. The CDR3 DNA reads TGTGCCAGCAGTCCGACAGGGCGTGAATACGAGCAGTACTTC. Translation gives CASSPTGREYEQYF.

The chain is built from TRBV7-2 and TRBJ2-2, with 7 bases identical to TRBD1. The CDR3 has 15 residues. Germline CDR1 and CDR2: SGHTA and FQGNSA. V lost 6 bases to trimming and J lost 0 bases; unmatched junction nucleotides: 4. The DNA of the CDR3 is TGTGCCAGCAGAGGGGGCGTTTCGAACACCGGGGAGCTGTTTTTT. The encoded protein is CASRGGVSNTGELFF.

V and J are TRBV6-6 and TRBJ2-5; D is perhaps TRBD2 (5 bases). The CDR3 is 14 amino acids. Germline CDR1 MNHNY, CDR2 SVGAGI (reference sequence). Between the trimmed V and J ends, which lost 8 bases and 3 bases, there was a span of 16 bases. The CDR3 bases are TGTGCCAGCGGAAGCGGCCCTACTAAAGAGACCCAGTACTTC. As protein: CASGSGPTKETQYF.

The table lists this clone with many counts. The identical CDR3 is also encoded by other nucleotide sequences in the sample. CDR3: CASSFGAGGTDTQYF. The CDR3 DNA reads TGTGCCAGCAGCTTTGGCGCGGGCGGAACAGATACGCAGTATTTT. V is TRBV5-4 and J is TRBJ2-3, with a possible D match to TRBD2 (5 bases). The CDR3 covers 15 residues. Germline CDR1 SGHNT, CDR2 YYREEE (reference sequence). V was cut by 2 bases and J by 3 bases, with 13 bases left in between.